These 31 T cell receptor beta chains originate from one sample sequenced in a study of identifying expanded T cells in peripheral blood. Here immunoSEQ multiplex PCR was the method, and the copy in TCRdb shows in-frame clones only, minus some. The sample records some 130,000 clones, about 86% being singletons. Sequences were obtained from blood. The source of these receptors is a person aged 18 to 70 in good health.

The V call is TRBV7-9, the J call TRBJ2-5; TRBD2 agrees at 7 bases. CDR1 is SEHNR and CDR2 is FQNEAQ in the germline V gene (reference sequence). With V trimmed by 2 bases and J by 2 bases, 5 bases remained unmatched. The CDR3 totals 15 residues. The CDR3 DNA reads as TGTGCCAGCAGCTTAAGGCGGGAGTGGCAAGAGACCCAGTACTTC. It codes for CASSLRREWQETQYF.

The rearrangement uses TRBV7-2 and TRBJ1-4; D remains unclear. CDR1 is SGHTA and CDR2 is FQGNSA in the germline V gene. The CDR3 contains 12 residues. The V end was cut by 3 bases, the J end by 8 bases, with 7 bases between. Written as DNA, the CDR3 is TGTGCCAGCAGCTTGCAAAACGAAAAACTGTTTTTT. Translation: CASSLQNEKLFF.

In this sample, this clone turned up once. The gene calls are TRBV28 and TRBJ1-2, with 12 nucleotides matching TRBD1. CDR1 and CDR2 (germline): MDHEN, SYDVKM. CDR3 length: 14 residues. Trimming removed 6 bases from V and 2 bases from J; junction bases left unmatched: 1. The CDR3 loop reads CASRGTGGNYGYTF. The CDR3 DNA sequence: TGTGCCAGCAGGGGGACAGGGGGCAACTATGGCTACACCTTC.

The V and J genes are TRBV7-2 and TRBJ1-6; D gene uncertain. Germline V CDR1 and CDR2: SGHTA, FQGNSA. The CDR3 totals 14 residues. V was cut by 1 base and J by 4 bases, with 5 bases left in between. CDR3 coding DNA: TGTGCCAGCAGCTTAGGGATGTATAATTCACCCCTCCACTTT. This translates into CASSLGMYNSPLHF.

CDR3 coding DNA: TGTGCCAGCAGCGTAGACCTAGCCAAGACCTACGAGCAGTACTTC. Translation: CASSVDLAKTYEQYF. The chain joins TRBV9 to TRBJ2-7, with D tentatively TRBD2 (5 bases). The CDR3 has 15 amino acids. Germline CDR1 and CDR2: SGDLS and YYNGEE. V shed 0 bases and J shed 2 bases, with 12 bases lying between them.

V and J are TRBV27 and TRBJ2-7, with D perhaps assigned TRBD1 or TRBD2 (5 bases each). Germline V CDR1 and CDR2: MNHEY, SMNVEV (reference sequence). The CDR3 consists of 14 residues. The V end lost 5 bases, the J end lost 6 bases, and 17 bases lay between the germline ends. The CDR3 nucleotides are TGTGCCAGCAGTCGTCGGGGACGGGCTTTCGAGCAGTACTTC. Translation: CASSRRGRAFEQYF.

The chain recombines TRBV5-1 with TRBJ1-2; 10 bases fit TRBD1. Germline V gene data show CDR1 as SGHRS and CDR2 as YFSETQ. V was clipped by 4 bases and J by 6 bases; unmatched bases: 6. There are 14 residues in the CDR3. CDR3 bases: TGCGCCAGCAGCCGACAGGGGGCTTACGATGGCTACACCTTC. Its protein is CASSRQGAYDGYTF.

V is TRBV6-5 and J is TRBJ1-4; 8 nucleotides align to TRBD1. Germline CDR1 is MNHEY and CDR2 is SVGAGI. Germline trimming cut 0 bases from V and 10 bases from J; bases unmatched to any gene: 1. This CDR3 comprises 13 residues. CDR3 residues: CASSYSTGGKLFF. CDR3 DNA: TGTGCCAGCAGTTACTCAACAGGGGGAAAACTGTTTTTT.

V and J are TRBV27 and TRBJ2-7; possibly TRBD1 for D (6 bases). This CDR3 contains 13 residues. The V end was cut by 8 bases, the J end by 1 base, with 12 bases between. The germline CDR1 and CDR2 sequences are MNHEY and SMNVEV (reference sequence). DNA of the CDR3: TGTGCCAGCCGAGACAGGAAGTCCTACGAGCAGTACTTC. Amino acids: CASRDRKSYEQYF.

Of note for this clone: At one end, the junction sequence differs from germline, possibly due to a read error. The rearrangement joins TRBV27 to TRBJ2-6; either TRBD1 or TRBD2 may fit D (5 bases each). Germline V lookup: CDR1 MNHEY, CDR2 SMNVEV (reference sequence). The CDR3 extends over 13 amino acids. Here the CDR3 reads CASWTLGANVLTF. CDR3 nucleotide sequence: TGTGCCAGTTGGACACTAGGGGCCAACGTCCTAACTTTC.

In nucleotides, the CDR3 is TGCGCCAGCAGCGGGGGACAGGGGGCGATCGGCTACACCTTC. Translated, it gives CASSGGQGAIGYTF. The chain employs TRBV5-1 and TRBJ1-2, with 12 bases matching TRBD1. Germline-derived CDR1 and CDR2 are SGHRS and YFSETQ. CDR3 length equals 14 residues. V shed 4 bases and J 8 bases; nucleotides not matched to a gene: 6.

The CDR3 sequence is CASSFRGTGTNEQFF. For the CDR3, the DNA is TGTGCCAGCAGCTTCCGGGGGACAGGGACCAATGAGCAGTTCTTC. This chain links TRBV7-3 with TRBJ2-1; TRBD1 aligns across 9 bases. Unmatched junction bases numbered 6, after V lost 3 bases and J lost 6 bases. CDR1 SGHTA and CDR2 FQGTGA come from the germline V gene. The CDR3 is made up of 15 amino acids. Together with reference TRBV7-3 and TRBJ2-1, the CDR3 gives the full variable domain: GAGVSQTPSNKVTEKGKYVELRCDPISGHTALYWYRQSLGQGPEFLIYFQGTGAADDSGLPNDRFFAVRPEGSVSTLKIQRTERGDSAVYLCASSFRGTGTNEQFFGPGTRLTVL.

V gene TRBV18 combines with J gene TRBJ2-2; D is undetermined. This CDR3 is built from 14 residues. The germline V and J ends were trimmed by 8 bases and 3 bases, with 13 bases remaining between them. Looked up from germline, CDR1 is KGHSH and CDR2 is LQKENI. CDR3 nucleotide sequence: TGTGCCAGCCTTAAGCCAGAGGACACCGGGGAGCTGTTTTTT. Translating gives CASLKPEDTGELFF. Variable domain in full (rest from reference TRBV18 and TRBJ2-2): NAGVMQNPRHLVRRRGQEARLRCSPMKGHSHVYWYRQLPEEGLKFMVYLQKENIIDESGMPKERFSAEFPKEGPSILRIQQVVRGDSAAYFCASLKPEDTGELFFGEGSRLTVL.

Here the CDR3 DNA reads TGTGCCAGCAGAAAAGACAGCTACGAGCAGTACTTC. This sequence encodes CASRKDSYEQYF. The chain combines TRBV7-8 with TRBJ2-7, with a possible D match to TRBD1 (5 bases). The CDR3 runs 12 residues. Trimming left V 6 bases short and J 3 bases short, with 9 bases between. Germline V gives CDR1 SGHVS, CDR2 FQNEAQ.

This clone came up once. The CDR3: CSVEGLLNTGELFF. The DNA for the CDR3 is TGCAGCGTTGAAGGACTCCTGAACACCGGGGAGCTGTTTTTT. The chain uses TRBV29-1 and TRBJ2-2; no reliable D call. V lost 1 base to trimming and J lost 1 base, with 7 bases between them. CDR1 SQVTM and CDR2 ANQGSEA come from the germline V gene. The CDR3 is 14 residues long.

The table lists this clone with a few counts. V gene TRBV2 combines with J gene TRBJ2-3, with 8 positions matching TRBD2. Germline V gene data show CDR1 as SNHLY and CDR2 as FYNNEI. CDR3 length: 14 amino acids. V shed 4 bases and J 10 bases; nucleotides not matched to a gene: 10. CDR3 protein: CASSGRDGGVAQYF. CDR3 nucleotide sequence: TGTGCCAGCAGTGGTCGAGACGGGGGGGTGGCGCAGTATTTT.

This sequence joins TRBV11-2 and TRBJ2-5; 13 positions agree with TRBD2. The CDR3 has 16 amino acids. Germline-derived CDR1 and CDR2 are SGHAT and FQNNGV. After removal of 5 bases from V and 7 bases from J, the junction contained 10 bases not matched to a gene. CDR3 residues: CASSLLGTSGAMTQYF. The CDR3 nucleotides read TGTGCCAGCAGCCTACTAGGGACTAGCGGGGCTATGACCCAGTACTTC.

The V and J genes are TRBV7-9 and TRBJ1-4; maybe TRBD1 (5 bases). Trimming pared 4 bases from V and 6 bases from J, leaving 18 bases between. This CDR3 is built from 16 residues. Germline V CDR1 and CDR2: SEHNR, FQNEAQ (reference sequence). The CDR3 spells CASSYRSGIQDEKLFF. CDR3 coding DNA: TGTGCCAGCAGCTATCGCTCAGGGATCCAGGATGAAAAACTGTTTTTT. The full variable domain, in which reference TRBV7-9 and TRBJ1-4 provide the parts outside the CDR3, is DTGVSQNPRHKITKRGQNVTFRCDPISEHNRLYWYRQTLGQGPEFLTYFQNEAQLEKSRLLSDRFSAERPKGSFSTLEIQRTEQGDSAMYLCASSYRSGIQDEKLFFGSGTQLSVL.

CDR3 sequence: CAWRRGNEQFF. The CDR3 DNA reads as TGTGCCTGGAGAAGGGGCAATGAGCAGTTCTTC. The genes are TRBV30 and TRBJ2-1, with D possibly being TRBD1 (5 bases). The V end lost 3 bases, the J end lost 6 bases, and 6 bases lay between the germline ends. The CDR3 has 11 residues. Germline loops: CDR1 GTSNPN, CDR2 SVGIG (reference sequence).

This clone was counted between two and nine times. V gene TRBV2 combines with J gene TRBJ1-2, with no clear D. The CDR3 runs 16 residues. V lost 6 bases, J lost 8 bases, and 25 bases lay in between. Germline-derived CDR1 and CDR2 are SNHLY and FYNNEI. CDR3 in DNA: TGTGCCAGCAGGGCTAACCGGGCCGACGAAAAGGCCGGCTACACCTTC. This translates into CASRANRADEKAGYTF.

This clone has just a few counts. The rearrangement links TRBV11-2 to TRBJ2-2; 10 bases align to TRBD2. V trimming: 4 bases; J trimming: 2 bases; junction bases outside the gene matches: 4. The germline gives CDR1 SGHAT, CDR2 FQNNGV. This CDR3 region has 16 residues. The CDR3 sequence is CASSSLAGGNTGELFF. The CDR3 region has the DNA TGTGCCAGCAGCTCCTTAGCGGGAGGTAACACCGGGGAGCTGTTTTTT.

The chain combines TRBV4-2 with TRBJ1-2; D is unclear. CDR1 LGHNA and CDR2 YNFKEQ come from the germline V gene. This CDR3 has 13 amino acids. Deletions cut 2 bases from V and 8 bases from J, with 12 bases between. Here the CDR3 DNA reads TGTGCCAGCAGCCAAACCGGCCCCATGGGCTACACCTTC. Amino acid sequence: CASSQTGPMGYTF.

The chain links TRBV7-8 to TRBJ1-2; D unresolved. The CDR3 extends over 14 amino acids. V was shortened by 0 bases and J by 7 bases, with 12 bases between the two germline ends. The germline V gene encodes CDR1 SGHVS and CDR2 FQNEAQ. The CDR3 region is CASSLASSGFGYTF. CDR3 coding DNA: TGTGCCAGCAGCTTAGCGTCTTCGGGGTTTGGCTACACCTTC.

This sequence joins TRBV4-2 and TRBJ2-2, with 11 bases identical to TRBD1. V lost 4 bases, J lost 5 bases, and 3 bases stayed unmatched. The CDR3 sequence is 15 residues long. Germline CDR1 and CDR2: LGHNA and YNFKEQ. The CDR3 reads CASSRDRGMTGELFF. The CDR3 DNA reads TGTGCCAGCAGCCGGGACAGGGGGATGACCGGGGAGCTGTTTTTT.

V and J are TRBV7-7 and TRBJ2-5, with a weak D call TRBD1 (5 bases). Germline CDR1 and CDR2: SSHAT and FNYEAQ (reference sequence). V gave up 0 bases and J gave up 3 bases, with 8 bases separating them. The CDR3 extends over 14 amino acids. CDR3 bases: TGTGCCAGCAGCTTAGCTGACAGAGAAGAGACCCAGTACTTC. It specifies CASSLADREETQYF.

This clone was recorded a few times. CDR3 in DNA: TGTGCTAGTGGTTTAGACACGGAGGAGACCCAGTACTTC. It is translated as CASGLDTEETQYF. This chain joins TRBV12-5 and TRBJ2-5, with D uncertain. V was shortened by 3 bases and J by 5 bases, with 10 bases between the two germline ends. CDR1 LGHNT and CDR2 FRNRAP come from the germline V gene. CDR3 length: 13 amino acids. Together with reference TRBV12-5 and TRBJ2-5, the CDR3 gives the full variable domain: DARVTQTPRHKVTEMGQEVTMRCQPILGHNTVFWYRQTMMQGLELLAYFRNRAPLDDSGMPKDRFSAEMPDATLATLKIQPSEPRDSAVYFCASGLDTEETQYFGPGTRLLVL.

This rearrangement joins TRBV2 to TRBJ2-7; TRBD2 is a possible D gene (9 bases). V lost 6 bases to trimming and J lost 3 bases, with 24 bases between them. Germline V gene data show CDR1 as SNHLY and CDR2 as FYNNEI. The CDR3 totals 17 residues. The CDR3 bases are TGTGCCAGCAGCACCCCAGGGGGCGGGGGGGCCTTCTACGAGCAGTACTTC. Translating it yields CASSTPGGGGAFYEQYF. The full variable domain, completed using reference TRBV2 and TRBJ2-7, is EPEVTQTPSHQVTQMGQEVILRCVPISNHLYFYWYRQILGQKVEFLVSFYNNEISEKSEIFDDQFSVERPDGSNFTLKIRSTKLEDSAMYFCASSTPGGGGAFYEQYFGPGTRLTVT.

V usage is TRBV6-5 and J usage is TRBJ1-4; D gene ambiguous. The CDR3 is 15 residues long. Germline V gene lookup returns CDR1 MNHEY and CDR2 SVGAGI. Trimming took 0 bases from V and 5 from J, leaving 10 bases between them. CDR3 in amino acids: CASSYSAQSNEKLFF. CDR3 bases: TGTGCCAGCAGTTACTCGGCTCAGTCCAATGAAAAACTGTTTTTT.

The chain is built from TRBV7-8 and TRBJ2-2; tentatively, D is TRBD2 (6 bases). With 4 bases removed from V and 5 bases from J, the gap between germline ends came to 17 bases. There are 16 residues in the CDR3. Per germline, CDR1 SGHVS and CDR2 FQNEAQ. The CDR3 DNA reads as TGTGCCAGCAGCTACGACCGAGGGGAGGAAACCGGGGAGCTGTTTTTT. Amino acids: CASSYDRGEETGELFF.

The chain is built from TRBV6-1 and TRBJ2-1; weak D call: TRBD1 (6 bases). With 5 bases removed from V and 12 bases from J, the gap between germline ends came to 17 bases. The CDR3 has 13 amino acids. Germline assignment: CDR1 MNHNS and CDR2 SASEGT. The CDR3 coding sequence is TGTGCCAGCAGTCTCCTGACAGGCCAGGGGCAGTTCTTC. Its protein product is CASSLLTGQGQFF.

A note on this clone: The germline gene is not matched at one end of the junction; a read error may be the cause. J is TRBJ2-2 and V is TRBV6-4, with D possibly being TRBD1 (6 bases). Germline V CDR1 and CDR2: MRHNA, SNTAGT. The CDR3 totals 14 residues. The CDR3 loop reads CASSAQGNAGELFF. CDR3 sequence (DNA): TGTGCCAGCAGTGCTCAGGGGAACGCCGGGGAGCTGTTTTTT.